The 22 T cell receptor beta chains below all came from one sample that was sequenced in a study of shared clonotypes between healthy human individuals. Clones were sequenced by immunoSEQ multiplex PCR, and TCRdb holds only the in-frame ones, with some missing. The sample shows over a million clones, around four fifths of them seen only once. The sequenced material came from memory CD4+ T cells sorted from blood. Subset: CD45RA-negative fraction. These receptors came from a man between 18 and 29 years old in good health.

Only a few counts were recorded for this clone. This chain connects TRBV5-1 to TRBJ2-1, with TRBD2 matching 7 bases. This CDR3 spans 16 amino acids. With V trimmed by 4 bases and J by 7 bases, 14 bases remained unmatched. CDR1 and CDR2 from the germline V gene are SGHRS and YFSETQ. CDR3 in DNA: TGCGCCAGCAGCCCCGTTGCCCTCGGGGGGTCTAATGAGCAGTTCTTC. It yields the protein CASSPVALGGSNEQFF.

The rearrangement uses TRBV7-2 and TRBJ1-5; the match to TRBD1 covers 8 bases. CDR3 length: 14 residues. Germline CDR1 is SGHTA and CDR2 is FQGNSA. J was trimmed by 4 bases and V by 5 bases; bases with no gene match: 4. CDR3 nucleotides: TGTGCCAGCAGCCGAGGACAGGGAAATCAGCCCCAGCATTTT. It translates to CASSRGQGNQPQHF.

This clone was observed a few times. The DNA of the CDR3 is TGTGCCAGCAGCTTAATTCTAGCAGGGGGCGAGGGAAACACCATATATTTT. Its translation is CASSLILAGGEGNTIYF. The chain joins TRBV7-3 to TRBJ1-3; 8 positions agree with TRBD1. Germline CDR1 reads SGHTA; CDR2 reads FQGTGA. With V trimmed by 1 base and J by 4 bases, 9 bases remained unmatched. This CDR3 is 17 amino acids long.

Turning to this clone: A much larger clone lies a single base off, so this may be a read error. The chain carries TRBV30 and TRBJ1-3; D not resolved. CDR3 length equals 11 residues. Germline assignment: CDR1 GTSNPN and CDR2 SVGIG (reference sequence). CDR3 nucleotides: TGTGCCCGGAGTGGGGGAAACACCATATATTTT. It encodes CARSGGNTIYF.

The rearrangement uses TRBV9 and TRBJ2-3; D is possibly TRBD2 (5 bases). The V end lost 3 bases, the J end lost 2 bases, and 13 bases lay between the germline ends. CDR3 length: 15 residues. CDR1 and CDR2 (germline): SGDLS, YYNGEE. The chain's CDR3 is CASSATFGVTDTQYF. The CDR3 nucleotides read TGTGCCAGCAGCGCGACCTTCGGGGTCACAGATACGCAGTATTTT. The variable domain in full, completed from reference TRBV9 and TRBJ2-3, reads DSGVTQTPKHLITATGQRVTLRCSPRSGDLSVYWYQQSLDQGLQFLIQYYNGEERAKGNILERFSAQQFPDLHSELNLSSLELGDSALYFCASSATFGVTDTQYFGPGTRLTVL.

The chain links TRBV9 to TRBJ2-3, with unresolved D. Germline lookup yields CDR1 SGDLS and CDR2 YYNGEE. The CDR3 covers 14 residues. With 0 bases removed from V and 6 bases from J, the gap between germline ends came to 11 bases. The CDR3 reads CASSVDRRGDTQYF. The CDR3 nucleotides are TGTGCCAGCAGCGTAGATAGGAGAGGCGATACGCAGTATTTT.

The chain combines TRBV30 with TRBJ2-2; D unresolved. V was shortened by 3 bases and J by 6 bases, with 8 bases between the two germline ends. Germline CDR1 reads GTSNPN; CDR2 reads SVGIG (reference sequence). The CDR3 is made up of 12 amino acids. The DNA of the CDR3 is TGTGCCTGGAGCGCCCTCCCCGGGGAGCTGTTTTTT. Translated, it gives CAWSALPGELFF.

The CDR3 region is CASSIGQGPEAFF. In DNA, the CDR3 is TGTGCCAGCAGTATTGGACAGGGCCCTGAAGCTTTCTTT. V usage is TRBV6-5 and J usage is TRBJ1-1; 8 bases are shared with TRBD1. Germline trimming cut 5 bases from V and 6 bases from J; bases unmatched to any gene: 5. This CDR3 is built from 13 residues. In germline, CDR1 is MNHEY, CDR2 SVGAGI.

The chain couples TRBV30 to TRBJ1-4; perhaps TRBD1 as D (5 bases). The V and J ends lost 0 bases and 8 bases respectively, with 16 bases between them. The CDR3 is 15 amino acids. Germline V gene lookup returns CDR1 GTSNPN and CDR2 SVGIG (reference sequence). In DNA, the CDR3 is TGTGCCTGGAGTGTACTGTCAGGTCAGGGAGAAAAACTGTTTTTT. This gives the protein CAWSVLSGQGEKLFF.

The count of this clone is one. At one end the junction does not follow the germline gene, possibly because of a read error. This chain uses TRBV14 with TRBJ2-7, with unresolved D. The V gene's germline CDR1 is SGHDN and CDR2 FVKESK. The CDR3 is 14 residues long. CDR3 coding DNA: TGTGCCAGCAGCCAAGATATAGGCAGTTCCGAGCAGTGCTTC. Its translation: CASSQDIGSSEQCF.

The chain uses TRBV5-1 and TRBJ1-2; D call uncertain. Germline lookup yields CDR1 SGHRS and CDR2 YFSETQ. Trimming stripped 4 bases from V and 2 bases from J, with 9 bases between. CDR3 size: 13 residues. This CDR3 reads CASSPAPNYGYTF. CDR3 in DNA: TGCGCCAGCAGCCCGGCCCCCAACTATGGCTACACCTTC.

As for this clone: The identical CDR3 is also encoded by other nucleotide sequences in the sample. The rearrangement uses TRBV6-1 and TRBJ2-5, with D uncertain. Germline V lookup: CDR1 MNHNS, CDR2 SASEGT. Trimming removed 5 bases from V and 3 bases from J, with 4 bases in between. There are 11 residues in the CDR3. The CDR3 sequence: CASSYKETQYF. The DNA for the CDR3 is TGTGCCAGCAGTTACAAAGAGACCCAGTACTTC.

J is TRBJ2-1 and V is TRBV5-4; 8 bases map to TRBD1. CDR1 is SGHNT and CDR2 is YYREEE in the germline V gene (reference sequence). V was pared by 5 bases and J by 3 bases, with 7 bases of the junction left unmatched. The CDR3 extends over 15 amino acids. The CDR3 DNA reads as TGTGCCAGCAGTGCCGGACAGGGTGTCTACAATGAGCAGTTCTTC. Residues: CASSAGQGVYNEQFF. Full variable domain (missing parts from reference TRBV5-4 and TRBJ2-1): ETGVTQSPTHLIKTRGQQVTLRCSSQSGHNTVSWYQQALGQGPQFIFQYYREEENGRGNFPPRFSGLQFPNYSSELNVNALELDDSALYLCASSAGQGVYNEQFFGPGTRLTVL.

The chain links TRBV6-6 to TRBJ2-7, with D tentatively TRBD1 (5 bases). Germline loops: CDR1 MNHNY, CDR2 SVGAGI (reference sequence). V shed 5 bases and J shed 8 bases, with 10 bases lying between them. CDR3 size: 11 residues. DNA of the CDR3: TGTGCCAGCAGTCAACAGGTGAAGCAGTACTTC. This translates into CASSQQVKQYF.

CDR3 protein: CASSQGGASGTQYF. The DNA for the CDR3 is TGCGCCAGCAGCCAAGGGGGCGCTTCGGGGACCCAGTACTTC. This chain joins TRBV4-1 and TRBJ2-5; D is possibly TRBD1 (5 bases). Trimming stripped 1 base from V and 7 bases from J, with 13 bases between. Germline V gene sequence: CDR1 MGHRA, CDR2 YSYEKL. CDR3 size: 14 residues.

The chain combines TRBV2 with TRBJ1-2; 10 bases map to TRBD1. The germline gives CDR1 SNHLY, CDR2 FYNNEI. V lost 6 bases, J lost 6 bases, and 13 bases stayed unmatched. CDR3 size: 16 residues. CDR3 in DNA: TGTGCCAGCAGACGAGCTACCGGGACAGGGGTCAATGGCTACACCTTC. This sequence encodes CASRRATGTGVNGYTF.

The V and J genes are TRBV29-1 and TRBJ2-2; the D gene is possibly TRBD2 (5 bases). In germline, CDR1 is SQVTM, CDR2 ANQGSEA. The ends were cut back, 4 bases at V and 4 bases at J, with 16 bases in the middle. The CDR3 runs 15 residues. Written as DNA, the CDR3 is TGCAGCGTTGTTGGTGGCCGGGGAACCACCGGGGAGCTGTTTTTT. Protein product: CSVVGGRGTTGELFF.

Only a few counts were recorded for this clone. The same CDR3 also results from other DNA sequences found in this sample. The rearrangement links TRBV30 to TRBJ1-1, with D hard to call. Germline assignment: CDR1 GTSNPN and CDR2 SVGIG (reference sequence). The CDR3 totals 11 residues. The V end lost 2 bases, the J end lost 5 bases, and 6 bases lay between the germline ends. The CDR3 reads CAWSPGTEAFF. DNA of the CDR3: TGTGCCTGGAGTCCCGGGACTGAAGCTTTCTTT.

V and J are TRBV19 and TRBJ2-2; D possibly corresponds to TRBD2 (6 bases). Trimming removed 5 bases from V and 2 bases from J, with 15 bases in between. This CDR3 spans 16 amino acids. Looked up from germline, CDR1 is LNHDA and CDR2 is SQIVND (reference sequence). The CDR3 DNA follows: TGTGCCAGTAGTTTTCGACTAGTCTCCAACACCGGGGAGCTGTTTTTT. Encoded protein: CASSFRLVSNTGELFF.

This CDR3 is CASSQRTVYRNEQFF. CDR3 DNA sequence: TGTGCCAGCAGCCAAAGGACGGTCTACCGGAATGAGCAGTTCTTC. The gene calls are TRBV14 and TRBJ2-1; D is unclear. V gave up 2 bases and J gave up 7 bases, with 15 bases separating them. The CDR3 has 15 amino acids. CDR1 and CDR2 (germline): SGHDN, FVKESK.

The table lists this clone with a count of one. This chain's CDR3 is CASSLNSRNTIYF. The CDR3 DNA is TGTGCCAGCAGCTTGAACTCGAGGAACACCATATATTTT. This sequence joins TRBV7-8 and TRBJ1-3, with D unclear. V shed 3 bases and J shed 7 bases, with 10 bases lying between them. The CDR3 sequence is 13 residues long. The germline gives CDR1 SGHVS, CDR2 FQNEAQ.

J is TRBJ1-2 and V is TRBV30, with D possibly matching TRBD1 (5 bases). This CDR3 comprises 13 residues. Germline V gives CDR1 GTSNPN, CDR2 SVGIG (reference sequence). The V end lost 2 bases, the J end lost 8 bases, and 15 bases lay between the germline ends. CDR3 sequence (DNA): TGTGCCTGGAGTTCGGGGCAGCGTCTCGGCTACACCTTC. Encoded protein: CAWSSGQRLGYTF.